The next 23 T cell receptor beta chains were all read from a single sample in a study of blood T cell repertoires in COVID-19. Sequenced by immunoSEQ multiplex PCR; TCRdb stores in-frame clones only, minus some. The sample shows more than 45,000 clones, approximately 84% of them seen only once. The sample consisted of peripheral blood. Every receptor here comes from a human donor in a cohort sampled during active COVID-19.

The chain has TRBV6-5 and TRBJ1-3; D is unresolved. V was pared by 6 bases and J by 3 bases, with 15 bases between. Looked up from germline, CDR1 is MNHEY and CDR2 is SVGAGI. The CDR3 runs 15 residues. The CDR3 nucleotides read TGTGCCAGCAGGCGGGCCTCAGGCTTTGGAAACACCATATATTTT. Translated, it gives CASRRASGFGNTIYF.

In its sample, this clone was seen a few times. CDR3 in DNA: TGTGCCAGCAGGGGGACAGTCTACGAGCAGTACTTC. This codes for CASRGTVYEQYF. The V gene is TRBV2, the J gene TRBJ2-7, with 7 bases matching TRBD1. The junction had 2 bases not matched to a gene; V was cut back by 6 bases and J by 3 bases. Per the germline V gene, CDR1 is SNHLY and CDR2 is FYNNEI. This CDR3 is 12 amino acids long.

The chain is built from TRBV9 and TRBJ1-2; TRBD1 is a possible D gene (5 bases). The CDR3 has 18 residues. V shed 1 base and J shed 4 bases, with 23 bases lying between them. Germline V CDR1 and CDR2: SGDLS, YYNGEE. Written as DNA, the CDR3 is TGTGCCAGCAGCGTAAGCCCCGATGCCTTGTGGGGCTCCTATGGCTACACCTTC. This sequence encodes CASSVSPDALWGSYGYTF.

The rearrangement uses TRBV30 and TRBJ1-4; D is unresolved. Germline CDR1 is GTSNPN and CDR2 is SVGIG (reference sequence). This CDR3 is built from 13 residues. The V end lost 1 base, the J end lost 4 bases, and 7 bases lay between the germline ends. The CDR3 bases are TGTGCCTGGAGTGGCGAGAGTAATGAAAAACTGTTTTTT. Residues: CAWSGESNEKLFF.

The sample holds a few counts of this clone. This chain joins TRBV5-4 and TRBJ2-1, with a possible D match to TRBD2 (5 bases). This CDR3 is 14 amino acids long. Trimming took 1 base from V and 12 from J, leaving 17 bases between them. Germline V CDR1 and CDR2: SGHNT, YYREEE (reference sequence). The CDR3 DNA reads as TGTGCCAGCAGCTTGTCCGTTACTTCAGAGGGGCAGTTCTTC. This encodes CASSLSVTSEGQFF.

V gene TRBV11-2 combines with J gene TRBJ2-3; maybe TRBD2 (6 bases). The ends were cut back, 5 bases at V and 4 bases at J, with 10 bases in the middle. CDR1 and CDR2 (germline): SGHAT, FQNNGV. The CDR3 length is 13 residues. For the CDR3, the DNA is TGTGCCAGCAGCCTTTGGGGGGCAGATACGCAGTATTTT. Its translation: CASSLWGADTQYF. The full variable domain, with the rest looked up from reference TRBV11-2 and TRBJ2-3, is EAGVAQSPRYKIIEKRQSVAFWCNPISGHATLYWYQQILGQGPKLLIQFQNNGVVDDSQLPKDRFSAERLKGVDSTLKIQPAKLEDSAVYLCASSLWGADTQYFGPGTRLTVL.

A single count supports this clone. The V call is TRBV27, the J call TRBJ2-7, with a weak D call TRBD1 (5 bases). V lost 2 bases and J lost 3, with 8 bases in between. CDR1 is MNHEY, CDR2 SMNVEV, per germline (reference sequence). The CDR3 is 13 residues long. The CDR3, as DNA: TGTGCCAGCAGTTTACAGGGCGACTACGAGCAGTACTTC. Protein: CASSLQGDYEQYF.

The chain has TRBV29-1 and TRBJ2-7; TRBD2 agrees at 12 bases. This CDR3 is 15 amino acids long. Germline V gene data show CDR1 as SQVTM and CDR2 as ANQGSEA. Losses at the gene ends were 6 bases for V and 0 bases for J; bases not matched to a gene: 6. The CDR3 nucleotides are TGCAGCGTAAGACGACTAGCGGGGGCCTCCTACGAGCAGTACTTC. Translation gives CSVRRLAGASYEQYF.

The chain recombines TRBV7-2 with TRBJ2-7, with TRBD2 matching over 9 bases. V was clipped by 4 bases and J by 2 bases; unmatched bases: 9. The CDR3 spans 16 residues. Germline V gives CDR1 SGHTA, CDR2 FQGNSA. The CDR3 nucleotides read TGTGCCAGCAGCTCCAACCTAGCGGGGTGGCCCTACGAGCAGTACTTC. Translated: CASSSNLAGWPYEQYF.

The rearrangement joins TRBV29-1 to TRBJ1-2, with 8 bases that match TRBD1. Trimming removed 0 bases from V and 8 bases from J; junction bases left unmatched: 20. Germline assignment: CDR1 SQVTM and CDR2 ANQGSEA. The CDR3 extends over 18 amino acids. The CDR3 bases are TGCAGCGTTGAAGATCCCCCTCGTCAGGGGGCGATTGATTACGGCTACACCTTC. Its translation is CSVEDPPRQGAIDYGYTF.

The chain links TRBV15 to TRBJ2-1; D might be TRBD2 (5 bases). Trimming removed 3 bases from V and 5 bases from J, with 11 bases in between. The CDR3 sequence is 14 residues long. Germline V gene lookup returns CDR1 LNHNV and CDR2 YYDKDF (reference sequence). CDR3 sequence (DNA): TGTGCCACCAGCAGGATCATCGGGGACAATGAGCAGTTCTTC. Protein sequence: CATSRIIGDNEQFF.

The chain carries TRBV4-3 and TRBJ1-1; the D gene is possibly TRBD1 (5 bases). Germline V gives CDR1 LGHNA, CDR2 YSLEER. Trimming removed 3 bases from V and 3 bases from J, with 17 bases in between. This CDR3 is built from 16 residues. CDR3 DNA sequence: TGCGCCAGCAGCCAGGACCAGGGTTACGGGTACACTGAAGCTTTCTTT. It codes for CASSQDQGYGYTEAFF.

The chain carries TRBV18 and TRBJ2-2; D is unresolved. The V and J ends lost 2 bases and 7 bases respectively, with 8 bases between them. CDR3 length equals 13 residues. Germline V lookup: CDR1 KGHSH, CDR2 LQKENI. The CDR3 region is CASSPYGGGELFF. The CDR3 DNA is TGTGCCAGCTCACCATACGGCGGCGGGGAGCTGTTTTTT. Together with reference TRBV18 and TRBJ2-2, the CDR3 gives the full variable domain: NAGVMQNPRHLVRRRGQEARLRCSPMKGHSHVYWYRQLPEEGLKFMVYLQKENIIDESGMPKERFSAEFPKEGPSILRIQQVVRGDSAAYFCASSPYGGGELFFGEGSRLTVL.

This rearrangement joins TRBV10-3 to TRBJ2-5; a weak D match, TRBD2 (5 bases). V shed 6 bases and J shed 5 bases, with 13 bases lying between them. Per germline, CDR1 ENHRY and CDR2 SYGVKD. The CDR3 consists of 13 residues. The CDR3 loop is CAISVEVAETQYF. The DNA for the CDR3 is TGTGCCATCAGCGTAGAGGTAGCGGAGACCCAGTACTTC.

The CDR3 nucleotides are TGTGCCAGCATTTCGTACCCCAGCTATGGCTACACCTTC. Translating it yields CASISYPSYGYTF. The genes are TRBV6-5 and TRBJ1-2; D not certain. The germline CDR1 and CDR2 sequences are MNHEY and SVGAGI. V shed 7 bases and J shed 4 bases, with 13 bases lying between them. The CDR3 is made up of 13 amino acids.

This clone was found once. The chain has TRBV3-1 (or the pseudogene TRBV3-2) and TRBJ2-2; possible D gene TRBD1, 6 bases. Trimming took 6 bases from V and 7 from J, leaving 15 bases between them. Looked up from germline, CDR1 is LGHDT and CDR2 is YNNKEL (reference sequence). The CDR3 consists of 14 residues. DNA of the CDR3: TGTGCCAGCAGGGGGGCCCTTCCGGACGGGGAGCTGTTTTTT. Amino acids: CASRGALPDGELFF.

This clone was seen once. The rearrangement links TRBV7-9 to TRBJ2-1; TRBD1 aligns across 7 bases. The CDR3 loop spans 19 amino acids. After removal of 5 bases from V and 6 bases from J, the junction contained 22 bases not matched to a gene. Germline V lookup: CDR1 SEHNR, CDR2 FQNEAQ (reference sequence). CDR3 protein: CASSPRGLQGRGLSNEQFF. DNA of the CDR3: TGTGCCAGCAGCCCCAGGGGGTTACAGGGAAGGGGGTTGAGCAATGAGCAGTTCTTC.

This clone came up once. Written as DNA, the CDR3 is TGTGCCAGCAGCGGAGCGCGGGGGAACACTGAAGCTTTCTTT. The encoded protein is CASSGARGNTEAFF. The V gene is TRBV7-3, the J gene TRBJ1-1, with D unresolved. This CDR3 comprises 14 residues. V was pared by 5 bases and J by 1 base, with 11 bases between. The V gene's germline CDR1 is SGHTA and CDR2 FQGTGA.

The chain has TRBV10-3 and TRBJ2-7; 9 positions agree with TRBD1. The V segment lost 4 bases and the J segment 5 bases; nucleotides outside the gene matches: 15. The V gene's germline CDR1 is ENHRY and CDR2 SYGVKD. The CDR3 is made up of 17 amino acids. DNA for the CDR3: TGTGCCATCAGTGGATCAAGCAGGGGAGGACAGGGGAACGAGCAGTACTTC. It specifies CAISGSSRGGQGNEQYF.

This chain links TRBV5-1 with TRBJ2-3; 10 positions agree with TRBD2. The CDR3 covers 15 residues. Trimming took 5 bases from V and 2 from J; bases not matched to a gene: 5. Germline CDR1 SGHRS, CDR2 YFSETQ. Written as DNA, the CDR3 is TGCGCCAGCAGTGAGGGGACTAGCGCCACAGATACGCAGTATTTT. This gives the protein CASSEGTSATDTQYF. The complete variable domain, with remaining parts taken from reference TRBV5-1 and TRBJ2-3, reads KAGVTQTPRYLIKTRGQQVTLSCSPISGHRSVSWYQQTPGQGLQFLFEYFSETQRNKGNFPGRFSGRQFSNSRSEMNVSTLELGDSALYLCASSEGTSATDTQYFGPGTRLTVL.

The CDR3 is CASSEARRGRENIQYF. The CDR3 nucleotides read TGTGCCAGCAGTGAAGCTCGCAGGGGGCGGGAAAACATTCAGTACTTC. V and J are TRBV6-1 and TRBJ2-4; 8 positions match TRBD1. The CDR3 has 16 amino acids. Unmatched junction bases numbered 6, after V lost 0 bases and J lost 5 bases. Germline loops: CDR1 MNHNS, CDR2 SASEGT.

The rearrangement links TRBV10-3 to TRBJ2-1; no clear D. In germline, CDR1 is ENHRY, CDR2 SYGVKD. Deletions cut 5 bases from V and 5 bases from J, with 7 bases between. CDR3 length: 12 amino acids. The CDR3 nucleotides are TGTGCCATCAGTCTAGGAAACAATGAGCAGTTCTTC. This gives the protein CAISLGNNEQFF.

This chain joins TRBV5-6 and TRBJ1-5, with D hard to call. Germline CDR1 and CDR2: SGHDT and YYEEEE. The CDR3 runs 15 residues. Between the trimmed V and J ends, which lost 1 base and 4 bases, there was a span of 12 bases. CDR3 in amino acids: CASSLWAGGNQPQHF. The CDR3 DNA reads TGTGCCAGCAGCTTGTGGGCAGGAGGGAATCAGCCCCAGCATTTT. The whole variable domain, remainder taken from reference TRBV5-6 and TRBJ1-5, is DAGVTQSPTHLIKTRGQQVTLRCSPKSGHDTVSWYQQALGQGPQFIFQYYEEEERQRGNFPDRFSGHQFPNYSSELNVNALLLGDSALYLCASSLWAGGNQPQHFGDGTRLSIL.